This entry is about one T cell receptor (beta chain). Its antigen is as yet unknown. This specimen belongs to a study of cytomegalovirus exposure and HLA in healthy donors. The V gene lost 6 bases and the J gene lost 0 bases, with 6 bases spanning the gap. Germline CDR1 and CDR2: MNHNS and SASEGT. The CDR3 loop spans 13 amino acids. PCR employed 60 Vbeta and 13 Jbeta primers. The assay was immunoSEQ multiplex PCR, and TCRdb's table has in-frame clones only and misses some. The top ten clones hold 1.5% to 2% of a sample with some 150,000 clones, over 60% of them seen once. Study-level results: A later analysis found that most CMV-associated TCR beta chains appeared HLA-restricted. The study designated some 180 TCR beta chains cytomegalovirus-associated. It was taken for granted in presence/absence analyses that sequencing depth across donors was roughly uniform.

This TCR came from a woman between 40 and 50 years old in good health and CMV-seronegative. Sample: PBMCs. The J gene is TRBJ1-5, the V gene TRBV6-1; D may be TRBD1 (5 bases). In nucleotides, the CDR3 is TGTGCCAGCAGGACAGTTAGCAATCAGCCCCAGCATTTT. Protein: CASRTVSNQPQHF.